The 6 T cell receptor beta chains given below trace back to one sample, sequenced in a study of blood T cell repertoires in COVID-19. The data were produced by immunoSEQ multiplex PCR, yet TCRdb's version contains in-frame clones alone and is incomplete. The sample consists of about 99,000 clones, about four fifths of them appearing once. The specimen sequenced was peripheral blood. These receptors all come from a man aged 60 to 69 with acute or convalescent COVID-19.

J is TRBJ1-6 and V is TRBV11-2, with D tentatively TRBD1 (5 bases). CDR3 length: 15 amino acids. Germline V lookup: CDR1 SGHAT, CDR2 FQNNGV. V was trimmed by 1 base and J by 14 bases, leaving 18 bases between them. CDR3 DNA: TGTGCCAGCAGCTTAGGCACAGACAGAAGCGGGTCCCTCCACTTT. Translation gives CASSLGTDRSGSLHF.

The V gene is TRBV21-1, the J gene TRBJ2-7; the table's D gene call, TRBD2, was not cross checked with the DNA. TRBV21-1 is annotated as a pseudogene. CDR3 size: 16 residues. The CDR3 DNA sequence: TGTGCCAGCAGCAAAGCAGGGCGGGAGTTCCTCTACGAGCAGTACGTC. It yields the protein CASSKAGREFLYEQYV.

This chain links TRBV5-1 with TRBJ1-1; tentative D call: TRBD1 (5 bases). There are 13 residues in the CDR3. V was pared by 4 bases and J by 1 base, with 8 bases between. In germline, CDR1 is SGHRS, CDR2 YFSETQ. The chain's CDR3 is CASSNGQNTEAFF. CDR3 coding DNA: TGCGCCAGCAGCAACGGACAGAACACTGAAGCTTTCTTT.

The gene calls are TRBV7-9 and TRBJ2-7, with D possibly being TRBD1 (5 bases). The CDR3 runs 14 residues. Germline V gives CDR1 SEHNR, CDR2 FQNEAQ (reference sequence). V gave up 1 base and J gave up 0 bases, with 7 bases separating them. The CDR3: CASSLGQSSYEQYV. As DNA, the CDR3 is TGTGCCAGCAGCTTAGGACAGTCCTCCTACGAGCAGTACGTC.

This sequence joins TRBV18 and TRBJ2-5; 9 nucleotides line up with TRBD2. This CDR3 spans 16 amino acids. V shed 6 bases and J 3 bases; nucleotides not matched to a gene: 11. Germline V gene lookup returns CDR1 KGHSH and CDR2 LQKENI. The CDR3 DNA sequence: TGTGCCAGCTCTCTAAGGGCACCTAGCGGGGAAGAGACCCAGTACTTC. It is translated as CASSLRAPSGEETQYF.

The V call is TRBV24-1, the J call TRBJ2-2; a weak D match, TRBD1 (6 bases). The CDR3 length is 13 residues. Trimming shortened V by 8 bases and J by 5 bases, and 11 bases separated the two germline ends. CDR1 is KGHDR and CDR2 is SFDVKD in the germline V gene. CDR3 amino acids: CATIRGRTGELFF. The CDR3 DNA sequence: TGTGCCACCATCAGGGGTAGGACCGGGGAGCTGTTTTTT.